This T cell receptor (beta chain) was obtained from a study of CD8+ T cells in alopecia areata (dated by TCRdb to the late 2010s). With respect to the entire study: The treated patients, all with moderate-to-severe alopecia areata, were enrolled in an open-label pilot trial of oral tofacitinib given at 5 to 10 mg twice daily. Tofacitinib was administered for 6 to 18 months, and 6 months of follow-up off drug were then conducted to assess delayed response and recurrence. Scalp clonality was compared across normal scalp (n=4), patchy alopecia areata scalp (n=8), and alopecia totalis/universalis scalp (n=8). High-throughput TCRbeta sequencing was used to examine T cell clonal expansion in alopecia areata in both the C3H/HeJ mouse model and human patients. RNA was obtained with the PAXgene miRNA kit for fixed scalp, the miRNeasy kit for PBMCs, and the RNeasy kit for mouse skin. In humans, TCRbeta sequencing was performed on scalp tissue and on sorted CD4+ and CD8+ peripheral blood T cells from healthy controls and from patients with patchy or totalis/universalis alopecia areata. immunoSEQ multiplex PCR using 35 Vbeta forward primers and 13 Jbeta reverse primers was used to amplify TCRbeta CDR3 regions. Biopsies were taken from tofacitinib-treated patients at baseline and at 4 and 24 weeks of treatment, and a later scalp biopsy was taken in several of the tofacitinib-treated patients. Findings and caveats that apply to the study as a whole: Scalp TCR repertoire analysis is complicated because resident alphabeta T cells in normal human skin are also sequenced, whereas mouse skin is dominated by gammadelta T cells. Shared TCR sequences between patients were less evident than in mice, which may be partly attributable to HLA diversity in the patient population. Compared with normal scalp, lesional scalp had higher clonality and more expanded CD8+ clones, particularly in alopecia totalis/universalis, a pattern that suggests antigenic drive.

The meaning of the sample's time point label: baseline before oral tofacitinib. From alopecia areata patients, peripheral blood was collected along with lesional scalp punch biopsies. PBMCs were isolated by density centrifugation and stained for CD3, CD4 and CD8, after which CD4+ and CD8+ T cells were sorted on a FACSAria. CDR1 and CDR2, looked up from the germline V gene (reference sequence), are SEHNR and FQNEAQ. Measured from the cysteine to the phenylalanine, the CDR3 is 18 residues long. Only CDR3 DNA is held: 54 bases, read in frame from base 1. The germline V and J ends show losses of 5 bases and 5 bases respectively, and no gene match explains 17 bases of the junction. The library was built by means of the immunoSEQ multiplex PCR assay. RNA was extracted from all samples and reverse transcribed into cDNA, which served as template for TCR sequencing. SuperScript III was used for first-strand cDNA synthesis, primed with a 2:1 mix of oligo-dT and random hexamers. A synthetic immune receptor repertoire was used to measure amplification bias, and any remaining bias was corrected computationally. Per the original workflow: After raw reads were preprocessed to remove errors, the CDR3 was defined following IMGT conventions as running from the conserved cysteine to phenylalanine. To get clonality, Shannon entropy was normalized by log2 of the number of productive unique TCRs and the result was subtracted from 1. Whether each scalp clone was CD4 or CD8 was inferred by checking scalp TCRbeta sequences against the CD4 and CD8 repertoires from sorted blood. TCRdb holds this immuneACCESS table with in-frame rearrangements only. Some clones are missing; in checked studies, unresolved V genes explain under half, and the rest has no known cause. That table supplies the V and J calls and clone size; D and trimming were determined from the DNA. This sample has 150,000 or so clones in its table, and about nine tenths of those were observed once. The top ten constitute around 15% of the sample.

In regard to this clone: What this receptor recognizes is not known. Qualities for individual bases were not recorded, and no much larger clone is one base off.

The receptor chain draws on TRBV7-9 and TRBJ2-1; TRBD2 fits 8 bases in the junction. The TCR comes from a human donor with alopecia areata. The sequencing used CD8+ T cells sorted from blood, collected at week 0. DNA sequence: TGTGCCAGCAGCAGCGACGGGGCGGGAGGCCCTCAAAACAATGAGCAGTTCTTC. This yields the protein CASSSDGAGGPQNNEQFF.